This TCR beta chain was retrieved from a study of shared clonotypes between healthy human individuals. Study outcomes and limitations: Naive CD4 clonotypes overlapped across several donors at approximately 5%. Clonotypes shared by all four sorted-subset donors had higher generation probabilities than non-shared clonotypes.

CDR1 and CDR2 from the germline V gene are MNHNS and SASEGT. Trimming stripped 2 bases from V and 2 bases from J, with 13 bases between. The CDR3 extends over 16 amino acids. Caucasian adults living in Nashville, Tennessee, provided all samples. Comments on this clone: Its matching antigen is unknown.

The input for sorted-subset replicate PCRs was around 0.2 ug DNA, around 30,000 T cell genomes. Data came from immunoSEQ multiplex PCR; TCRdb stores just in-frame clones and leaves some out. In the table there are millions of clones, approximately 90% of which are singletons. Sequencing used naive CD4+ T cells sorted from blood. Indicated subset: CD45RA+ positively selected. This sequence joins TRBV6-1 and TRBJ2-4; the D gene is possibly TRBD2 (6 bases). The clonotype originates from a man between 18 and 35 years old in good health. CDR3 residues: CASSEHVGGTKNIQYF. The CDR3 DNA follows: TGTGCCAGCAGTGAACATGTTGGGGGGACCAAAAACATTCAGTACTTC.